This note documents a single T cell receptor (beta chain) sequence. This sample is part of a study of blood T cell repertoires in COVID-19. Study summary: Acute and convalescent COVID-19 samples came from the United States, Italy and Spain. PBMCs, B-cell-depleted T cells, or T cells provided the cDNA or gDNA that made up the material.

Per the study methods: Estimation of nucleated cell counts was performed using reference gene primer amplification. Assay used: immunoSEQ multiplex PCR; TCRdb lists only in-frame clones, some missing. V and J calls and clone size are copied from that table; D and trimming were computed from the DNA. The sample records fewer than 300,000 clones, roughly nine tenths being singletons. This CDR3 spans 15 amino acids. Per germline, CDR1 KGHSH and CDR2 LQKENI. V shed 6 bases and J 0 bases; nucleotides not matched to a gene: 5. Followed over time, Seattle patients had been enrolled while infection was active.

The sample taken for sequencing was peripheral blood. This TCR was sampled from a woman in her twenties or thirties with COVID-19, enrolled during active disease. The V and J genes are TRBV18 and TRBJ1-1; 9 bases match TRBD1. CDR3 nucleotides: TGTGCCAGCTCCCAAGGACAGGGGATGAACACTGAAGCTTTCTTT. Protein product: CASSQGQGMNTEAFF.